Below, 3 T cell receptor beta chains from the same sample are listed, as sequenced in a study of blood T cell repertoires in COVID-19. Sequencing was performed with immunoSEQ multiplex PCR; in TCRdb, only in-frame clones are kept and a portion is missing. The data hold roughly 18,000 clones, with about 89% observed a single time. The specimen sequenced was peripheral blood. These receptors were taken from an older woman with active COVID-19.

This clone has just a few counts. J is TRBJ1-3 and V is TRBV6-6; 10 bases fit TRBD1. The CDR3 has 17 amino acids. The germline V gene has CDR1 MNHNY and CDR2 SVGAGI (reference sequence). J lost 2 bases, V lost 5 bases, and 9 bases had no gene match. CDR3 amino acids: CASSRDRGVVAGNTIYF. The CDR3 bases are TGTGCCAGCAGTCGGGACAGGGGAGTTGTAGCTGGAAACACCATATATTTT.

Only one count was recorded for this clone. The chain links TRBV3-1 (or the pseudogene TRBV3-2) to TRBJ1-1; 7 bases are a match to TRBD1. Trimming took 5 bases from V and 5 from J; bases not matched to a gene: 8. Germline-derived CDR1 and CDR2 are LGHDT and YNNKEL (reference sequence). The CDR3 contains 14 residues. The CDR3 nucleotides read TGTGCCAGCAGCTCCAGGGCAGGGGGGACTGAAGCTTTCTTT. Translated, it gives CASSSRAGGTEAFF.

The rearrangement links TRBV6-5 to TRBJ2-7, with 9 bases aligning to TRBD2. The trim removed 6 bases at V and 3 bases at J, leaving 9 bases unmatched. CDR3 size: 15 residues. Looked up from germline, CDR1 is MNHEY and CDR2 is SVGAGI. The CDR3 DNA is TGTGCCAGCAGCCAAGCGGGGGGCCTCAACTACGAGCAGTACTTC. It translates to CASSQAGGLNYEQYF.